This T cell receptor (beta chain) was captured in a study of cytomegalovirus exposure and HLA in healthy donors (dated 2017 in TCRdb). Regarding the complete study: In an earlier analysis of some 610 of the donors, 276 Gb of sequence data and 117 million unique TCR beta sequences from 150 million to 200 million T cells were reported. An early release covering 500 to 750 HLA-typed donors comprised about 290 gigabases of sequencing data and 85 million to 100 million unique TCR sequences. The genetic ancestry cluster associated with self-reported Caucasian donors included around four fifths of the approximately 410 genotyped donors. The study was designed to test whether signatures of past pathogen exposure could be identified by cataloging public T cell receptors. The T cell repertoires of around 670 subjects were profiled by immunosequencing and related to cytomegalovirus serostatus. Besides the first cohort of around 700 subjects, a separate validation cohort made up of over 95 different subjects was used. High-throughput TCR immunosequencing, statistical association of individual TCRs with disease status, and machine learning were combined to predict cytomegalovirus infection status. A later analysis re-examined previously published TCR beta repertoires from more than 650 donors and added high-resolution HLA genotyping to investigate patterns of TCR occurrence. Rather than using new phenotypic data, the later analysis identified candidate immune exposures from TCR beta sequences and from how often those sequences occurred across donors. An earlier analysis of about 620 of the donors applied high-throughput TCR beta sequencing to assess whether each TCR beta V gene segment acted as functional or pseudogenic. Alongside the repertoire data, information on donor age, sex, ethnicity and CMV serostatus was compiled. Genome-wide SNP genotypes for about 55% of the 666 donors were used in a later genetic analysis, which treated that subset as a discovery cohort. Every repertoire in the discovery cohort had been generated on one and the same sequencing platform. Class I and class II HLA loci were covered by the typing at four-digit resolution. The number of typed donors differed by locus: about 629-630 for A, B, C, DRB1 and DQB1; 500 to 550 for DQA1; around 580 for DPA1; and roughly 450 for DPB1. Several DR-DQ haplotypes were treated as single units for association and clustering because of strong linkage in the cohort. On average, roughly 250,000 unique TCR beta nucleotide sequences were sequenced per donor among fewer than 500 genotyped donors of the cohort, with roughly 20% of those sequences being non-productive. The study at large found these results: Sequencing depth was assumed to be roughly uniform across donors in the presence/absence analyses, though that assumption may not hold. Immune exposure information for the cohort was limited to CMV serostatus. The cohort was sequenced for TCR beta chains only, and without alpha or paired-chain data the features that could be detected were limited. A later genetic analysis associated a missense DCLRE1C variant with V-gene and J-gene trimming of TCR beta chains, and an independent cohort replicated the association. Compared with the 666-donor mean, donors in an Asian-associated ancestry cluster had fewer N-insertions in productive TCRs, according to a later genetic analysis. Because HLA typing was missing for some donors at each locus, association tests included only the typed subset. A further reported finding was that TCR beta sequences accurately predicted the HLA-A and HLA-B alleles for most subjects in the first cohort. Linkage disequilibrium might explain the correlated functional status among segregating V segments, but an unknown experimental factor could not be ruled out. Cytomegalovirus status was reported to be diagnosed by the classifier with high specificity and sensitivity in both the original and validation cohorts. In a later analysis, about 16,000 TCR beta sequences were associated with specific HLA alleles at a false discovery rate of 0.05. A group of highly shared sequence variants was considered likely to be a technical artifact of the sequencing pipeline. In a later analysis, most CMV-associated TCR beta chains were found to appear HLA-restricted, with HLA associations seemingly driven largely by CMV exposure. The earlier analysis of 587 of the donors excluded roughly 16 rarely observed V segments, including chromosome 9 orphons, because counts were too low. Strong co-occurrence of HLA alleles, especially DR and DQ, made assigning TCR associations to individual alleles difficult. According to the authors, the approach could potentially be generalized to other disease states and immunological phenotypes. Three of the identified cytomegalovirus-associated TCR beta chains were confirmed in vitro to be specific for cytomegalovirus antigens. An earlier analysis of roughly 570 of the donors showed that most TCR beta V segments appeared in productive rearrangements either about 87% or about 30% of the time, which broadly matched IMGT annotations. In a later analysis, several top co-occurrence clusters were reported to appear linked to parvovirus B19, influenza, CMV and Epstein-Barr virus. In a later analysis, HLA-associated TCR beta chains were found to be more clonally expanded and to have lower generation probabilities than equally common non-associated chains. According to a later analysis, TCR association rates differed among HLA loci, with DRB1 alleles showing the most associated TCRs and HLA-C alleles showing the fewest. The 87-base-pair reads could not distinguish some IMGT-functional V segments, including TRBV6-2 and TRBV6-3, so those segments were excluded. Across donors, most TCR sequences were observed very rarely, whereas some public TCRs were present in many individuals. In the study, around 150 TCR beta chains were listed as associated with cytomegalovirus.

With respect to this clone: Its cognate antigen has yet to be identified. At one end, the junction sequence differs from germline, possibly due to a read error.

In total, roughly 670 healthy bone marrow donors made up the cohort. At the time of sampling, all cohort members were nominally healthy, though unrecorded immune exposures were likely present. The donor tested CMV seronegative and was one of the 352 seronegative cohort members. Each donor provided a peripheral blood sample, and peripheral blood mononuclear cells were used for TCR beta sequencing. Genomic DNA was extracted from the blood cell samples with the Qiagen DNeasy Blood Extraction Kit. As encoded in the germline V gene, CDR1 is WSHSY while CDR2 is SAAADI. From the cysteine up to the phenylalanine, the CDR3 has a length of 12 residues. Of the read, only the CDR3 DNA is kept; its 36 bases are in frame from base 1. Library construction relied on the immunoSEQ multiplex PCR assay. The multiplex PCR relied on a mix of 60 forward primers for TCR Vbeta segments and 13 reverse primers for TCR Jbeta segments. The CDR3 region of rearranged TCR beta genes was amplified from genomic DNA with a multiplex PCR assay. Amplified TCR beta libraries were sequenced as 87-base-pair reads on the Illumina HiSeq System. Concerning the study's data processing: A later analysis counted 75 million to 100 million unique TCR beta chains across the roughly 700 repertoires, and around 9.9 million of these chains were shared by at least two donors. To remove PCR and sequencing errors, raw reads were error-corrected and collapsed into unique sequences using a nearest-neighbor algorithm that merged closely related sequences. To assign V, D and J gene segments, CDR3 sequences were aligned to IMGT reference sequences. For a sequence to be retained, a match of at least six nucleotides was required to both a V gene segment and a J gene segment. Rearrangements were classified as productive when the CDR3 lacked stop codons and remained in frame with V and J, and all other rearrangements were classified as non-productive. CDR3 was defined according to IMGT convention as the region running from the second conserved V-encoded cysteine to the conserved J-encoded phenylalanine. Sequences without an unambiguous match to a single V gene segment were excluded from the earlier analysis of almost 600 of the donors. An earlier analysis of some 500 of the donors classified V segments as functional when productive rearrangements were above 56.7% and as segregating when the standard deviation between donors was above 5%. To diagnose cytomegalovirus status from the catalog of TCR beta chain sequences, a statistical classification framework was built. In a later analysis, TCR nucleotide sequences were compared against IMGT/GENE-DB human TR gene sequences so that V and J genes could be assigned. Using the TCRdist pipeline, a later analysis assigned CDR3 sequences along with most-parsimonious VDJ recombination scenarios. In a later analysis, every TCR beta chain was defined by the combination of its CDR3 amino acid sequence and its V-gene family, and reads without a unique V-gene family were dropped. To address suspected cross-contamination and a sequencing artifact, a later analysis removed 592 highly shared, low-generation-probability nucleotide sequences. For each public chain, a later analysis derived a clonal expansion index from normalized ranks of inferred template counts within each repertoire. A later analysis computed generation probabilities with a VDJ recombination model fitted to out-of-frame rearrangements, and checked the results against IGoR. In a later analysis, TCR-TCR, TCR-HLA and TCR-CMV co-occurrence was scored with hypergeometric tests, and a repertoire-size bias correction was applied to TCR pairs. A later analysis estimated false discovery rates by permuting HLA or CMV assignments 20 times. In a later analysis, co-occurring TCRs were grouped using DBSCAN, and TCRdist sequence similarity was added for clustering within HLA-allele-positive subsets. Repertoires with fewer than 30,000 or more than 120,000 public chains, plus five repertoires with anomalous nucleotide sharing, were excluded from co-occurrence clustering. TCRdb obtained this table from immuneACCESS and retained in-frame rearrangements with V and J assigned. These tables miss some clones; where compared with another copy, unresolved V genes account for less than half of the shortfall, and the remainder is unexplained. The V and J calls and the clone size are those of that table, but D and trimming were determined from the DNA. This sample comprises around 99,000 clones, approximately 84% of them detected only once. Around 2.4% of the sample rests with the top ten.

The sequencing input was PBMCs. The TCR was taken from a man younger than 40 in good health and CMV-seronegative. The chain joins TRBV10-2 to TRBJ2-7; possibly the D gene is TRBD1, per 5 matching bases. The nucleotide sequence is given as TGCGCCAGCAGTGAGCAGGGCTACGAGCAGTGCTTC. The encoded protein is CASSEQGYEQCF.